This paragraph covers one T cell receptor (beta chain) sequence. The sample comes from a study of patients and donors after allogeneic stem cell transplantation. Germline V gene lookup returns CDR1 MNHNS and CDR2 SASEGT. The CDR3 covers 13 residues. Deletions cut 6 bases from V and 5 bases from J, with 10 bases between. TCRdb re-called the RT-PCR reads through MiXCR, storing one row per CDR3 protein. The sample consists of 920,000 or so distinct CDR3 sequences, roughly 18% of them appearing once. Specimen: blood, either unsorted or a sorted T cell fraction (not recorded which). This TCR came from a human donor who was either an allogeneic HSCT recipient or a stem cell or donor lymphocyte infusion donor (not recorded which). It is not recorded whose cells these are; they may come from a transplant donor. The chain has TRBV6-1 and TRBJ2-2; D is perhaps TRBD2 (6 bases). CDR3 sequence: CASRVGLTGELFF. DNA for the CDR3: TGTGCCAGCAGAGTAGGACTAACCGGGGAGCTGTTTTTT.